Sequencing of this T cell receptor (beta chain) was carried out in a study of T-cell reconstitution after alpha-beta-depleted transplantation in children (dated by TCRdb to about 2016). Regarding the complete study: T-cell immune reconstitution after TCRalphabeta/CD19-depleted allogeneic hematopoietic cell transplantation in children was quantitatively tracked in the study by means of TCR repertoire profiling.

The library was obtained by PCR. The data were produced on an Illumina HiSeq 2500. TCR library preparation used molecular barcoding, with unique molecular identifiers applied to normalize quantification of the TCRbeta repertoire. TCRdb reprocessing: public reads trimmed at Q25 with fastp, clones called with MiXCR, in-frame beta chains kept. Here each entry gathers all rows of one CDR3 protein and keeps the most common genes and DNA. This sample lists 150,000 to 200,000 distinct CDR3 sequences; 6% to 7% were detected once. The top ten hold around 3.1% of the sample. In this sample, this clonotype turned up many times. Its antigen target is currently unknown. It has no much larger one-base neighbor in the sample; base qualities were not kept. Here V drops 7 bases and J drops 7 bases, and the junction holds 9 bases not matched to any gene. Counted from cysteine to phenylalanine, this CDR3 has 14 amino acids. Only the CDR3 portion is preserved as DNA: 42 bases, with reading frame beginning at the first base.

The chain was built from TRBV12-3 or TRBV12-4 and TRBJ2-1; TRBD2 agrees with 8 junctional bases. This material consisted of PBMCs from the stem cell graft donor, taken from the stem cell graft. The TCR sequence derives from a human donor who donated a stem cell graft to a child with Wiskott-Aldrich syndrome. The DNA sequence reads TGTGCCAGCACCTTCAGCGGGGGTAGGAATGAGCAGTTCTTC. Translated, it gives CASTFSGGRNEQFF.